The 10 T cell receptor beta chains given below trace back to one sample, sequenced in a study of T cell responses to AZD1222 COVID-19 vaccine. Using immunoSEQ multiplex PCR, the repertoire was profiled, and TCRdb retains in-frame clones only, with some absent. The sample has roughly 93,000 clones; 86% are singletons. This specimen was peripheral blood, taken on day 0 of AZD1222 vaccination. These receptors originate from an adult in good health.

The chain carries TRBV5-5 and TRBJ2-2; D gene unclear. The V gene's germline CDR1 is SGHKS and CDR2 YYEKEE (reference sequence). V gave up 4 bases and J gave up 2 bases, with 12 bases separating them. The CDR3 has 15 amino acids. Written as DNA, the CDR3 is TGTGCCAGCAGCCATCGGCTAGTAAACACCGGGGAGCTGTTTTTT. Its translation is CASSHRLVNTGELFF.

The V call is TRBV14, the J call TRBJ1-5; D call uncertain. V lost 0 bases and J lost 3, with 3 bases in between. The CDR3 extends over 13 amino acids. In germline, CDR1 is SGHDN, CDR2 FVKESK. This CDR3 reads CASSQDHNQPQHF. The CDR3 DNA sequence: TGTGCCAGCAGCCAAGACCACAATCAGCCCCAGCATTTT.

The chain carries TRBV5-1 and TRBJ1-3, with TRBD1 as a possible D gene (6 bases). The germline V gene encodes CDR1 SGHRS and CDR2 YFSETQ. The CDR3 sequence is 15 residues long. V was clipped by 2 bases and J by 4 bases, with 13 bases between them. In DNA, the CDR3 is TGCGCCAGCAGCTTAAGAGGACAGCGCGGAAACACCATATATTTT. Protein sequence: CASSLRGQRGNTIYF.

V gene TRBV6-2 or TRBV6-3 combines with J gene TRBJ1-1, with D perhaps TRBD1 (5 bases). Between the trimmed V and J ends, which lost 2 bases and 4 bases, there was a span of 23 bases. CDR1 and CDR2 (germline): MNHEY, SVGEGT. This CDR3 is 18 amino acids long. The CDR3 nucleotides are TGTGCCAGCAGTTACCGACCCCGCAGGGCCGTTCGTACCACTGAAGCTTTCTTT. Protein sequence: CASSYRPRRAVRTTEAFF.

The gene calls are TRBV27 and TRBJ1-1, with D perhaps TRBD1 (5 bases). V was trimmed by 6 bases and J by 7 bases, leaving 9 bases between them. The CDR3 consists of 11 residues. Germline assignment: CDR1 MNHEY and CDR2 SMNVEV (reference sequence). The CDR3 here is CASRMGGEAFF. DNA for the CDR3: TGTGCCAGCAGGATGGGGGGTGAAGCTTTCTTT.

The rearrangement links TRBV12-3 or TRBV12-4 to TRBJ2-5; D is uncertain. The CDR3 is 13 residues long. V lost 6 bases, J lost 9 bases, and 17 bases lay in between. CDR3 in amino acids: CASSPGELGAQYF. The CDR3 coding sequence is TGTGCCAGCAGCCCTGGGGAACTTGGGGCCCAGTACTTC.

This clone was picked up a small number of times. The gene calls are TRBV6-4 and TRBJ2-1; 13 nucleotides agree with TRBD2. The CDR3 length is 15 residues. The ends lost 6 bases at V and 8 bases at J; junction bases unmatched: 7. Germline V gene data show CDR1 as MRHNA and CDR2 as SNTAGT. DNA of the CDR3: TGTGCCAGCAGCTCGACTAGCGGGGGGACAGATGAGCAGTTCTTC. Translated: CASSSTSGGTDEQFF.

The rearrangement joins TRBV7-8 to TRBJ1-1; possible D gene TRBD1, 5 bases. From germline, CDR1 is SGHVS and CDR2 FQNEAQ. V was pared by 5 bases and J by 6 bases, with 13 bases between. The CDR3 runs to 13 residues. CDR3 nucleotides: TGTGCCAGCAGCCAAGGAGGGGTCTCTGAAGCTTTCTTT. It codes for CASSQGGVSEAFF.

The chain couples TRBV10-3 to TRBJ2-1; D unclear. The V end was cut by 4 bases, the J end by 0 bases, with 7 bases between. Germline CDR1 is ENHRY and CDR2 is SYGVKD. The CDR3 covers 14 residues. This chain's CDR3 is CAISGQSSYNEQFF. The CDR3 DNA sequence: TGTGCCATCAGTGGGCAGAGCTCCTACAATGAGCAGTTCTTC.

The gene calls are TRBV30 and TRBJ2-7; possibly TRBD2 for D (7 bases). CDR3 size: 15 residues. CDR1 is GTSNPN, CDR2 SVGIG, per germline (reference sequence). The germline V and J ends were trimmed by 5 bases and 6 bases, with 23 bases remaining between them. The CDR3 loop is CAWGTPLGGAFEQYF. In nucleotides, the CDR3 is TGTGCCTGGGGTACCCCGTTAGGGGGGGCCTTCGAGCAGTACTTC.